This T cell receptor beta chain derives from a study of blood T cells in healthy people across ages. Looked up from germline, CDR1 is SGHRS and CDR2 is YFSETQ. The CDR3 loop spans 15 amino acids. The trim removed 4 bases at V and 3 bases at J, leaving 4 bases unmatched. The use of a sample-barcoded 5' primer and a J-beta primer mix characterized a second PCR of 7 to 11 cycles. TCRdb ran MiXCR on the 5' RACE reads and lists one entry per CDR3 protein. The sample has 700,000 or so distinct CDR3 sequences; around two fifths are singletons. The J gene is TRBJ2-3, the V gene TRBV5-1, with 11 bases identical to TRBD2. This sequence was found in a man older than 75 in good health. The specimen was blood. Here the CDR3 DNA reads TGCGCCAGCAGCATTGGGACTAGCGGAACAGATACGCAGTATTTT. Amino acid sequence: CASSIGTSGTDTQYF.